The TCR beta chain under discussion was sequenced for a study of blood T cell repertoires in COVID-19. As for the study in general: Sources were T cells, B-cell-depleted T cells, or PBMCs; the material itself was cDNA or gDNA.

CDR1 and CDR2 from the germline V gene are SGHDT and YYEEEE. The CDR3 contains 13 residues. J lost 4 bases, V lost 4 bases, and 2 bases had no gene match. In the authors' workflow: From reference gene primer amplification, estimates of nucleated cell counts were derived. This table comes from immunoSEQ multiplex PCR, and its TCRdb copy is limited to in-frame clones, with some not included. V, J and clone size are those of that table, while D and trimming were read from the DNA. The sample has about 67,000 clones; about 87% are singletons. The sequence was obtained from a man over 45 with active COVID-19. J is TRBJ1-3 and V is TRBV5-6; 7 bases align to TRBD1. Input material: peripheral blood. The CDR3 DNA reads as TGTGCCAGCAGCGTGGGACAGGGAAACACCATATATTTT. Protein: CASSVGQGNTIYF.